Given below is one TCR beta chain in context. Its antigen is currently unknown. This specimen belongs to a study of identical twins. General study results and limits: The models gave estimates that fell short of the out-of-frame TCR alpha sharing seen in monozygotic twins. Carriage of fewer insertions was seen in abundant cord blood beta clonotypes, whereas memory repertoires showed none.

TCRdb reanalysed the 5' RACE reads using MiXCR and keeps one entry per CDR3 protein. The repertoire has under 900,000 distinct CDR3 sequences, 12% of them found once; the top ten carry 1.5% to 2%. CDR1 is DFQATT, CDR2 SNEGSKA, per germline (reference sequence). The CDR3 is 15 residues long. V trimming: 4 bases; J trimming: 3 bases; junction bases outside the gene matches: 10. A further study also used this sample, focusing on yellow fever vaccine responses in identical twins.

Sequenced input: PBMCs. The chain couples TRBV20-1 to TRBJ2-7, with TRBD1 identical over 9 bases. The source of this sequence is a woman aged 18 to 35 in good health. CDR3 sequence: CSAIPGTGNNYEQYV. The CDR3 nucleotides are TGCAGTGCTATTCCCGGGACAGGGAATAACTACGAGCAGTACGTC.